This T cell receptor beta chain is from a study of cytomegalovirus exposure and HLA in healthy donors. The donors comprised healthy bone marrow donors. Primers included in the PCR were 60 Vbeta and 13 Jbeta primers. Data came from immunoSEQ multiplex PCR; TCRdb stores just in-frame clones and leaves some out. The sample table sets out 65,000 to 90,000 clones. Germline lookup yields CDR1 LNHDA and CDR2 SQIVND (reference sequence). The CDR3 sequence is 14 residues long. V was clipped by 5 bases and J by 4 bases, with 14 bases between them. Study-wide results and limits: Some 17,000 TCR beta sequences were associated with HLA alleles at 0.05 false discovery rate in a later analysis. A few V segments could not be told apart, such as TRBV6-2 and TRBV6-3, and were left out.

As for this clone: Antigen unknown.

What was sequenced was PBMCs. The receptor comes from a female donor in good health and CMV-seropositive. The rearrangement joins TRBV19 to TRBJ1-2, with D maybe TRBD1 (6 bases). CDR3 in amino acids: CASSDPGHGYGYTF. DNA for the CDR3: TGTGCCAGTAGTGATCCGGGACACGGCTATGGCTACACCTTC.